This TCR beta chain came from a study of T-cell memory formation after mild COVID-19. This CDR3 has 18 amino acids. Study conclusions and caveats: Of the contracting clones, CD4+ ones lay mainly in CM and EM, and CD8+ ones in EMRA. Pre-infection memory harbored some responding clones, suggesting cross-reactive memory joined. Clones shrinking from day 15 to 85 showed even CD4/CD8 mixes; later expanders tilted CD4+.

Constant-segment-primed 5'RACE gave TCR alpha and TCR beta cDNA libraries with sample barcodes and UMIs. TCRdb used MiXCR to reprocess the 5' RACE reads, holding one entry per CDR3 protein. The sample holds about 110,000 distinct CDR3 sequences, over 15% seen once. This clonotype was seen more than once but under ten times. Antigen unknown. The V and J genes are TRBV21-1 and TRBJ2-2; the table assigns TRBD2, which was not confirmed against the DNA. TRBV21-1 is a recognized pseudogene. This TCR was sampled from a man in his late teens or twenties who had mild COVID-19 (a few samples of this study predate the infection). Cell type and time point are not known. The specimen was PBMCs or a T cell subset sorted from them (not recorded which). The CDR3 sequence: CASSTSGTSSRSTGELFF. CDR3 nucleotide sequence: TGTGCCAGCAGCACTTCCGGGACTAGCAGTCGATCAACCGGGGAGCTGTTTTTT.